A single sample is the source of the 25 T cell receptor beta chains below, sequenced in a study of blood T cell repertoires in COVID-19. Assay used: immunoSEQ multiplex PCR; TCRdb lists only in-frame clones, some missing. The top ten clones hold over 30% of a sample with some 43,000 clones, about 81% of them seen once. The source material was peripheral blood. The source is a man aged 40-49 years with active or convalescent COVID-19.

This clone was seen more than once but under ten times. This rearrangement joins TRBV30 to TRBJ1-2, with 11 positions matching TRBD1. This CDR3 is built from 16 residues. Germline lookup yields CDR1 GTSNPN and CDR2 SVGIG (reference sequence). Trimming at V came to 3 bases and at J to 1 base, leaving 7 bases not matched to a gene. The CDR3 spells CAWSAGQGGGNYGYTF. CDR3 coding DNA: TGTGCCTGGAGCGCGGGACAGGGGGGTGGTAACTATGGCTACACCTTC.

This clone was seen more than once but under ten times. The chain combines TRBV27 with TRBJ1-1, with D perhaps TRBD1 (5 bases). There are 13 residues in the CDR3. Per germline, CDR1 MNHEY and CDR2 SMNVEV (reference sequence). V was clipped by 8 bases and J by 1 base, with 11 bases between them. CDR3 bases: TGTGCCAGCGGAGGGACCCAGAACACTGAAGCTTTCTTT. Residues: CASGGTQNTEAFF.

V usage is TRBV5-4 and J usage is TRBJ2-7; the match to TRBD2 covers 7 bases. Looked up from germline, CDR1 is SGHNT and CDR2 is YYREEE (reference sequence). V lost 3 bases and J lost 4; bases outside the gene matches: 13. There are 16 residues in the CDR3. CDR3 loop: CASSSPLGRTSYEQYF. CDR3 DNA: TGTGCCAGCAGCTCCCCACTCGGGAGGACTTCTTACGAGCAGTACTTC.

The J gene is TRBJ1-5, the V gene TRBV28, with D tentatively TRBD1 (6 bases). The germline gives CDR1 MDHEN, CDR2 SYDVKM. Trimming removed 10 bases from V and 6 bases from J, with 13 bases in between. The CDR3 has 12 amino acids. CDR3 DNA: TGTGCCACGGTAGCAGGGGCTCAGCCCCAGCATTTT. Translated, it gives CATVAGAQPQHF.

The genes are TRBV24-1 and TRBJ2-3; D may be TRBD1 (5 bases). Trimming pared 0 bases from V and 3 bases from J, leaving 6 bases between. This CDR3 has 14 amino acids. Germline V gives CDR1 KGHDR, CDR2 SFDVKD. The CDR3 bases are TGTGCCACCAGTGATTTGTCAGGGACAGATACGCAGTATTTT. Protein product: CATSDLSGTDTQYF.

This clone was counted between two and nine times. This sequence joins TRBV19 and TRBJ1-4, with 10 bases fitting TRBD1. Unmatched junction bases numbered 3, after V lost 3 bases and J lost 2 bases. This CDR3 region has 16 residues. Germline values: CDR1 LNHDA, CDR2 SQIVND (reference sequence). The CDR3 protein is CASSIPGQGTNEKLFF. The CDR3 coding sequence is TGTGCCAGTAGTATCCCGGGACAGGGGACTAATGAAAAACTGTTTTTT.

J is TRBJ1-1 and V is TRBV5-1, with unresolved D. The V and J ends lost 2 bases and 5 bases respectively, with 22 bases between them. Germline V gives CDR1 SGHRS, CDR2 YFSETQ. The CDR3 loop spans 17 amino acids. The CDR3 here is CASSLRHLGSGSTEAFF. The CDR3 bases are TGCGCCAGCAGCTTACGGCACCTTGGTTCGGGGAGTACTGAAGCTTTCTTT.

This clone was recorded only once. The chain recombines TRBV4-1 with TRBJ1-3; 7 nucleotides line up with TRBD1. The CDR3 loop spans 14 amino acids. V shed 0 bases, J shed 7 bases, and the junction held 3 bases outside the gene matches. Germline assignment: CDR1 MGHRA and CDR2 YSYEKL. The CDR3 DNA sequence: TGCGCCAGCAGCCAAGACGAGGGGGCGAACACCATATATTTT. It specifies CASSQDEGANTIYF.

The J gene is TRBJ2-2, the V gene TRBV18; TRBD1 matches at 8 bases. CDR3 length: 17 amino acids. V lost 5 bases and J lost 2; bases outside the gene matches: 10. Germline V gene sequence: CDR1 KGHSH, CDR2 LQKENI. The CDR3 reads CASSSFTTGENTGELFF. CDR3 DNA: TGTGCCAGCTCATCATTTACGACAGGGGAAAACACCGGGGAGCTGTTTTTT.

The rearrangement uses TRBV18 and TRBJ1-1; no firm D call. The CDR3 covers 13 residues. V was shortened by 5 bases and J by 0 bases, with 7 bases between the two germline ends. Germline V gene lookup returns CDR1 KGHSH and CDR2 LQKENI. The CDR3 here is CASSENLNTEAFF. The CDR3 coding sequence is TGTGCCAGCTCAGAGAACTTGAACACTGAAGCTTTCTTT.

V gene TRBV7-2 combines with J gene TRBJ1-5; no clear D gene. CDR1 SGHTA and CDR2 FQGNSA come from the germline V gene. The CDR3 consists of 14 residues. V was pared by 5 bases and J by 7 bases, with 15 bases between. As DNA, the CDR3 is TGTGCCAGCAGCCTTTCGGGTCCGGGGCAGCCCCAGCATTTT. The encoded protein is CASSLSGPGQPQHF.

The chain carries TRBV27 and TRBJ1-4; 9 nucleotides line up with TRBD1. This CDR3 spans 14 amino acids. The trim removed 6 bases at V and 7 bases at J, leaving 6 bases unmatched. Germline loops: CDR1 MNHEY, CDR2 SMNVEV (reference sequence). This chain's CDR3 is CASRSGTGSEKLFF. The CDR3 nucleotides are TGTGCCAGCAGATCCGGGACAGGGAGTGAAAAACTGTTTTTT.

The chain joins TRBV6-1 to TRBJ1-5; TRBD1 might be the D (5 bases). The germline V gene has CDR1 MNHNS and CDR2 SASEGT. The germline V and J ends were trimmed by 0 bases and 7 bases, with 10 bases remaining between them. The CDR3 contains 14 residues. The CDR3: CASSEAGAGQPQHF. CDR3 nucleotide sequence: TGTGCCAGCAGTGAAGCAGGGGCCGGCCAGCCCCAGCATTTT.

The chain is built from TRBV6-5 and TRBJ2-7; D possibly corresponds to TRBD1 (6 bases). This CDR3 spans 14 amino acids. V gave up 6 bases and J gave up 2 bases, with 14 bases separating them. Germline V gene lookup returns CDR1 MNHEY and CDR2 SVGAGI. The CDR3 loop is CASSAAGATYEQYF. CDR3 DNA sequence: TGTGCCAGCAGCGCCGCAGGGGCGACCTACGAGCAGTACTTC.

The count of this clone is one. The same CDR3 also results from other DNA sequences found in this sample. V gene TRBV6-5 combines with J gene TRBJ1-2; D unresolved. CDR1 MNHEY and CDR2 SVGAGI come from the germline V gene. The CDR3 is 13 amino acids. Trimming removed 8 bases from V and 4 bases from J, with 14 bases in between. The CDR3 DNA sequence: TGTGCCAGCCGGAGGACCGTACTCTATGGCTACACCTTC. Amino acids: CASRRTVLYGYTF.

This chain joins TRBV14 and TRBJ2-3; the D gene is possibly TRBD1 (5 bases). V lost 4 bases and J 4 bases, leaving 9 bases between the germline ends. CDR3 length: 13 residues. Germline loops: CDR1 SGHDN, CDR2 FVKESK. DNA for the CDR3: TGTGCCAGCAGCCTAGGGGCCGCAGATACGCAGTATTTT. This gives the protein CASSLGAADTQYF.

This clone was seen more than once but under ten times. CDR3 bases: TGTGCCAGCACCAGCGGGGGAGCCGGTTACGAGCAGTACTTC. Translation gives CASTSGGAGYEQYF. The V gene is TRBV6-5, the J gene TRBJ2-7; 8 bases are a match to TRBD2. Germline CDR1 reads MNHEY; CDR2 reads SVGAGI. With V trimmed by 7 bases and J by 4 bases, 9 bases remained unmatched. The CDR3 is 14 residues long.

V and J are TRBV28 and TRBJ2-7; perhaps TRBD2 as D (5 bases). CDR3 length: 14 amino acids. With 5 bases removed from V and 2 bases from J, the gap between germline ends came to 13 bases. The V gene's germline CDR1 is MDHEN and CDR2 SYDVKM. The CDR3 loop is CASSLATTPYEQYF. The CDR3 DNA reads TGTGCCAGCAGTCTAGCTACTACCCCCTACGAGCAGTACTTC.

The chain couples TRBV5-1 to TRBJ1-2; TRBD1 matches 9 bases. This CDR3 has 14 residues. Trimming removed 0 bases from V and 7 bases from J; junction bases left unmatched: 4. Looked up from germline, CDR1 is SGHRS and CDR2 is YFSETQ. CDR3: CASSLDGTGSGYTF. For the CDR3, the DNA is TGCGCCAGCAGCTTGGACGGGACAGGGTCTGGCTACACCTTC.

This CDR3 is CASSLGGQGNTGELFF. The CDR3 nucleotides are TGTGCCAGCAGCTTGGGGGGACAGGGGAACACCGGGGAGCTGTTTTTT. The chain couples TRBV11-1 to TRBJ2-2, with 9 bases fitting TRBD1. CDR3 length: 16 residues. V was clipped by 3 bases and J by 1 base; unmatched bases: 3. CDR1 is SGHAT and CDR2 is FQDESV in the germline V gene (reference sequence).

This clone was counted only a few times. This chain connects TRBV2 to TRBJ2-1, with unresolved D. V was trimmed by 9 bases and J by 8 bases, leaving 5 bases between them. Germline V gene data show CDR1 as SNHLY and CDR2 as FYNNEI. This CDR3 has 9 amino acids. CDR3 coding DNA: TGTGCCAGATCGGATGAGCAGTTCTTC. Residues: CARSDEQFF.

The chain couples TRBV5-1 to TRBJ1-1, with D unclear. Trimming cost V 0 bases and J 11 bases, with 20 bases left between them. Germline CDR1 and CDR2: SGHRS and YFSETQ. This CDR3 region has 15 residues. DNA for the CDR3: TGCGCCAGCAGCTTGGGTCAAGTGACCCTAGAACGGGCTTTCTTT. This gives the protein CASSLGQVTLERAFF.

This chain links TRBV18 with TRBJ2-7, with D perhaps TRBD2 (6 bases). CDR1 and CDR2 (germline): KGHSH, LQKENI. This CDR3 spans 11 amino acids. Trimming cost V 3 bases and J 7 bases, with 7 bases left between them. The DNA of the CDR3 is TGTGCCAGCTCACCGGGGGGAGAGCAGTACTTC. Translation: CASSPGGEQYF.

This clone has a handful of counts. The CDR3 DNA sequence: TGCAGCGTTGAGACAGGGTTAAACACCGGGGAGCTGTTTTTT. It is translated as CSVETGLNTGELFF. The rearrangement uses TRBV29-1 and TRBJ2-2, with TRBD1 matching over 7 bases. J was trimmed by 2 bases and V by 3 bases; bases with no gene match: 3. The CDR3 has 14 amino acids. The germline V gene encodes CDR1 SQVTM and CDR2 ANQGSEA.

In this sample, this clone turned up a few times. The rearrangement uses TRBV5-1 and TRBJ2-5; 8 nucleotides align to TRBD2. Trimming removed 4 bases from V and 1 base from J; junction bases left unmatched: 3. The CDR3 has 14 residues. CDR1 is SGHRS, CDR2 YFSETQ, per germline. CDR3 in amino acids: CASSLTSGQETQYF. The CDR3, as DNA: TGCGCCAGCAGCCTAACTAGCGGCCAAGAGACCCAGTACTTC. Full variable domain (missing parts from reference TRBV5-1 and TRBJ2-5): KAGVTQTPRYLIKTRGQQVTLSCSPISGHRSVSWYQQTPGQGLQFLFEYFSETQRNKGNFPGRFSGRQFSNSRSEMNVSTLELGDSALYLCASSLTSGQETQYFGPGTRLLVL.